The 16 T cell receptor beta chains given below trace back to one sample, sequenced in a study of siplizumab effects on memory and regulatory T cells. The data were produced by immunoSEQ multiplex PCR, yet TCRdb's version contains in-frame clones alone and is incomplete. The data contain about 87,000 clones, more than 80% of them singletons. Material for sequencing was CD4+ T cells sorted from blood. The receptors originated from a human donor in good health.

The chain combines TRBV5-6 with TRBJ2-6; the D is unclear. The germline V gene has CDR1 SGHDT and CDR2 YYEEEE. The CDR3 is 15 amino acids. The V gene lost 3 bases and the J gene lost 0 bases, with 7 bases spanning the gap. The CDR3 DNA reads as TGTGCCAGCAGCTGGTTGAGCTCTGGGGCCAACGTCCTGACTTTC. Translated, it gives CASSWLSSGANVLTF. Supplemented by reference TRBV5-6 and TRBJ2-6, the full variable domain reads DAGVTQSPTHLIKTRGQQVTLRCSPKSGHDTVSWYQQALGQGPQFIFQYYEEEERQRGNFPDRFSGHQFPNYSSELNVNALLLGDSALYLCASSWLSSGANVLTFGAGSRLTVL.

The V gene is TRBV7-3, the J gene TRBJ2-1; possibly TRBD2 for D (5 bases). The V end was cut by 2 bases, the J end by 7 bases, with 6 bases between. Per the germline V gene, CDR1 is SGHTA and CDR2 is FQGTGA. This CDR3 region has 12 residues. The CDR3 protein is CASSLLANEQFF. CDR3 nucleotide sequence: TGTGCCAGCAGCTTATTAGCGAATGAGCAGTTCTTC.

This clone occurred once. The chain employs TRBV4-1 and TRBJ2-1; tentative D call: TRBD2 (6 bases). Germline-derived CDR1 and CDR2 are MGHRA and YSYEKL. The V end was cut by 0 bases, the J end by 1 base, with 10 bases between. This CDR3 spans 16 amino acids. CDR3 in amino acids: CASSQDPGGSYNEQFF. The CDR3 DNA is TGCGCCAGCAGCCAAGATCCCGGGGGATCCTACAATGAGCAGTTCTTC.

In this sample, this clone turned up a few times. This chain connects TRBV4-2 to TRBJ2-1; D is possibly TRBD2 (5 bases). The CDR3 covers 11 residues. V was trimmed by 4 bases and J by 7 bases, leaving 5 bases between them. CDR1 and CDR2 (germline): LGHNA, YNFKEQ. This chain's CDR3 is CASSRRNEQFF. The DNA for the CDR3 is TGTGCCAGCAGCCGGAGGAATGAGCAGTTCTTC.

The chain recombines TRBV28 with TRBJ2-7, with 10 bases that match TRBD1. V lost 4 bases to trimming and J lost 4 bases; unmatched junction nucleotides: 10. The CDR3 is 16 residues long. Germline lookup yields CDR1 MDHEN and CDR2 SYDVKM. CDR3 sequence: CASSSPPGQGRYEQYF. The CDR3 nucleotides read TGTGCCAGCAGTTCCCCCCCGGGACAGGGGCGTTACGAGCAGTACTTC.

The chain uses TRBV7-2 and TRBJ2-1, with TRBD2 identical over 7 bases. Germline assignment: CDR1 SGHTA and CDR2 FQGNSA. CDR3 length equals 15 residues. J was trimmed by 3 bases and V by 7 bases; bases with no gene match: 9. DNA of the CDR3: TGTGCCAGCACCCCAGACAGCGGGAACTACAATGAGCAGTTCTTC. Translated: CASTPDSGNYNEQFF.

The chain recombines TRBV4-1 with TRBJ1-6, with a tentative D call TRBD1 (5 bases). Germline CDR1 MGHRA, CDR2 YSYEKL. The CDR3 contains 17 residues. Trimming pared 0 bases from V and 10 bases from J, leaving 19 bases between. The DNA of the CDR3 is TGCGCCAGCAGCCAAGATTCTACCGGGGGTCCTGCGTCACCCCTCCACTTT. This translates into CASSQDSTGGPASPLHF.

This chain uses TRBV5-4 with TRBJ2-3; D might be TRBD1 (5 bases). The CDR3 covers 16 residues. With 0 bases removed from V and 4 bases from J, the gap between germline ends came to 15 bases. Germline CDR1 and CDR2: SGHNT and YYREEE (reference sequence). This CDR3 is CASSLDGSIGADTQYF. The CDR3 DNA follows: TGTGCCAGCAGCTTGGATGGCAGCATAGGGGCAGATACGCAGTATTTT.

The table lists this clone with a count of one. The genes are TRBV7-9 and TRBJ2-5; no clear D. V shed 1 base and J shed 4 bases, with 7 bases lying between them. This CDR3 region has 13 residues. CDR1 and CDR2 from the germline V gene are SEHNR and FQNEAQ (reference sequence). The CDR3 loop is CASSLVGLETQYF. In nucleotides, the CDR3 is TGTGCCAGCAGCTTAGTCGGGTTAGAGACCCAGTACTTC.

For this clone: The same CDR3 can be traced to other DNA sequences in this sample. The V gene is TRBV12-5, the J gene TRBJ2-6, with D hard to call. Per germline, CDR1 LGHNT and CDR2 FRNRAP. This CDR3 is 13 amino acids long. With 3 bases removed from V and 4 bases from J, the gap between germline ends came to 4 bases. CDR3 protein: CASGLAGANVLTF. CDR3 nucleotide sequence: TGTGCTAGTGGTTTAGCGGGGGCCAACGTCCTGACTTTC.

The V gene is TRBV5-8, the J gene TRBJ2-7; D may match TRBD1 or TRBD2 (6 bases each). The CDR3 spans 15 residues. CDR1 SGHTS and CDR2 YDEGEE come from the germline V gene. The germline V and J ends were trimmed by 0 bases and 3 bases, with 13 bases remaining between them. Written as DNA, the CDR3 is TGTGCCAGCAGCTTGGGAGGGGGGACTGACTACGAGCAGTACTTC. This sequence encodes CASSLGGGTDYEQYF.

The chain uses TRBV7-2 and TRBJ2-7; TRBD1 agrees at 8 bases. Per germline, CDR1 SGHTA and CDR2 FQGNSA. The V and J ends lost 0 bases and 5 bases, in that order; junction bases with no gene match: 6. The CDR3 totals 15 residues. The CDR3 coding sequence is TGTGCCAGCAGCTTAGCGCGACAGGGGCATAACGAGCAGTACTTC. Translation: CASSLARQGHNEQYF.

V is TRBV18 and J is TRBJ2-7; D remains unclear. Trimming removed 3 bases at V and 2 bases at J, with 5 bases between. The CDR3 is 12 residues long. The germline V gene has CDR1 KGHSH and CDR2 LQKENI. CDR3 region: CASSPNAYEQYF. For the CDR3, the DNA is TGTGCCAGCTCACCTAACGCCTACGAGCAGTACTTC. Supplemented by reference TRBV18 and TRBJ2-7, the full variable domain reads NAGVMQNPRHLVRRRGQEARLRCSPMKGHSHVYWYRQLPEEGLKFMVYLQKENIIDESGMPKERFSAEFPKEGPSILRIQQVVRGDSAAYFCASSPNAYEQYFGPGTRLTVT.

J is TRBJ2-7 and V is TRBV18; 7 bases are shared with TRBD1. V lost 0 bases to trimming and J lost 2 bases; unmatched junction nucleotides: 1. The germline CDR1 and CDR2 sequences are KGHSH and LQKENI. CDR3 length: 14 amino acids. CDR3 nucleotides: TGTGCCAGCTCACCACCGGGACAGACCTACGAGCAGTACTTC. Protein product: CASSPPGQTYEQYF.

The CDR3 coding sequence is TGTGCCAGCCGCCACACGAACACTGAAGCTTTCTTT. It codes for CASRHTNTEAFF. The chain is built from TRBV11-3 and TRBJ1-1; D not certain. The CDR3 is made up of 12 amino acids. Germline CDR1 reads SGHNT; CDR2 reads YENEEA. V gave up 8 bases and J gave up 1 base, with 8 bases separating them.

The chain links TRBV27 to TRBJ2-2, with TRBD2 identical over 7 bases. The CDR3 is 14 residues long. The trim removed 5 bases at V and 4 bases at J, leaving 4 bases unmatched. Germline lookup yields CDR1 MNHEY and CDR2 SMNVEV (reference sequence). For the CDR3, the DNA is TGTGCCAGCAGTAGAGCGGGAAGCACCGGGGAGCTGTTTTTT. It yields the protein CASSRAGSTGELFF.